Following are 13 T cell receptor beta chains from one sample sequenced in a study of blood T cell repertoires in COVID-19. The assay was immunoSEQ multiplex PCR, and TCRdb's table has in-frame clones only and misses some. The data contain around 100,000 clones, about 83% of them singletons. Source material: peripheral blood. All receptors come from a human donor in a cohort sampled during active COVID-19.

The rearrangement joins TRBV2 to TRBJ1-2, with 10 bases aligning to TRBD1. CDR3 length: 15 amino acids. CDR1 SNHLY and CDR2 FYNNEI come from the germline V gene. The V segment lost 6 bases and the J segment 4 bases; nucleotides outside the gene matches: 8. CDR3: CASRLAGTGAYGYTF. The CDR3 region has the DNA TGTGCCAGCAGACTCGCCGGGACAGGGGCCTATGGCTACACCTTC.

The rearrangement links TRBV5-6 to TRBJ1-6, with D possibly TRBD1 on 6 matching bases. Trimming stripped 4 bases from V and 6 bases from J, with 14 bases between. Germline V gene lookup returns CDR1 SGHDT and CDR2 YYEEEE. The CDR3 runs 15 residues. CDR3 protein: CASSGYRASNSPLHF. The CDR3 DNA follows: TGTGCCAGCAGCGGATACAGGGCTAGTAATTCACCCCTCCACTTT.

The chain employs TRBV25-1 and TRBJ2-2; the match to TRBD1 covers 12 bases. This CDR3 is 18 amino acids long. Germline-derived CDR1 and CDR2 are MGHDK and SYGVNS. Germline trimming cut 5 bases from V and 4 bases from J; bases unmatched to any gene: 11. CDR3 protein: CASSPLGQGAFVTGELFF. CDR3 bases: TGTGCCAGCAGTCCCCTGGGACAGGGGGCTTTCGTCACCGGGGAGCTGTTTTTT.

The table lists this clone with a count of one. The CDR3 loop reads CASSYVRQLGYGYTF. CDR3 coding DNA: TGTGCCAGCAGTTACGTCAGACAGCTTGGCTATGGCTACACCTTC. The V and J genes are TRBV6-5 and TRBJ1-2, with a weak D call TRBD1 (5 bases). The V gene's germline CDR1 is MNHEY and CDR2 SVGAGI. The CDR3 length is 15 residues. With 2 bases removed from V and 4 bases from J, the gap between germline ends came to 14 bases.

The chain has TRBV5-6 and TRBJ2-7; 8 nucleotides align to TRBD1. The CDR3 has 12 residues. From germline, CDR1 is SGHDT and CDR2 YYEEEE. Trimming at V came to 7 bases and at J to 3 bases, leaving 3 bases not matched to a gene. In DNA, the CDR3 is TGTGCCAGCGGGACAGGCAACTACGAGCAGTACTTC. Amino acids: CASGTGNYEQYF.

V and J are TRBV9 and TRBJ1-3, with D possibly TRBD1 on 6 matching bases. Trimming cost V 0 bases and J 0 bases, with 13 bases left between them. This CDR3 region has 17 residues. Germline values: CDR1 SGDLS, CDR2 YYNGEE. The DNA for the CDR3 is TGTGCCAGCAGCGTAGGGCTAGGGGGGGGCTCTGGAAACACCATATATTTT. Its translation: CASSVGLGGGSGNTIYF. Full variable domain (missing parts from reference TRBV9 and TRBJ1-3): DSGVTQTPKHLITATGQRVTLRCSPRSGDLSVYWYQQSLDQGLQFLIQYYNGEERAKGNILERFSAQQFPDLHSELNLSSLELGDSALYFCASSVGLGGGSGNTIYFGEGSWLTVV.

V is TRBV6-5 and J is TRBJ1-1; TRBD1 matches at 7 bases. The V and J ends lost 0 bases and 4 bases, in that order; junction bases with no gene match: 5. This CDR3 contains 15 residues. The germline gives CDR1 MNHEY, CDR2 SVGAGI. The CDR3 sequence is CASSYSTGLGTEAFF. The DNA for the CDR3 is TGTGCCAGCAGTTACTCGACAGGGCTGGGCACTGAAGCTTTCTTT.

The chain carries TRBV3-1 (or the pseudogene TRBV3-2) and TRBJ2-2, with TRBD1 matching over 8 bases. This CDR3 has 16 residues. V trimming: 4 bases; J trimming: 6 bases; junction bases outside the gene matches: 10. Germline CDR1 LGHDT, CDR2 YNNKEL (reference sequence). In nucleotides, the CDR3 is TGTGCCAGCAGCCCTCGGACAGGGACGTGGCCCGGGGAGCTGTTTTTT. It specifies CASSPRTGTWPGELFF.

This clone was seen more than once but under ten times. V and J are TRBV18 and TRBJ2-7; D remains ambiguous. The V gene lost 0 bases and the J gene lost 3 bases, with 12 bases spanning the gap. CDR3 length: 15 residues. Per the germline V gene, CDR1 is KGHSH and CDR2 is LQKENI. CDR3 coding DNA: TGTGCCAGCTCACCACCGTCGGTCCCGAACTACGAGCAGTACTTC. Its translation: CASSPPSVPNYEQYF.

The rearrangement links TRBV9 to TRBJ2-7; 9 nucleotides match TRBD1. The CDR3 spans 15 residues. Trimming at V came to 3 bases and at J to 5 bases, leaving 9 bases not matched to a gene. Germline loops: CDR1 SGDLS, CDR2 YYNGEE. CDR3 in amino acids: CASSASGTGTDEQYF. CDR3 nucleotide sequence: TGTGCCAGCAGCGCCTCCGGGACAGGGACGGACGAGCAGTACTTC.

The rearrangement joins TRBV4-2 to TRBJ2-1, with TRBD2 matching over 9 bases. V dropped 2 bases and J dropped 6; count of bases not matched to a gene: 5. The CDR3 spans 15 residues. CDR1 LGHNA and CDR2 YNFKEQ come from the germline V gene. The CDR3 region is CASSQRWTSANEQFF. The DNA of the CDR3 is TGTGCCAGCAGCCAAAGATGGACTAGCGCCAATGAGCAGTTCTTC.

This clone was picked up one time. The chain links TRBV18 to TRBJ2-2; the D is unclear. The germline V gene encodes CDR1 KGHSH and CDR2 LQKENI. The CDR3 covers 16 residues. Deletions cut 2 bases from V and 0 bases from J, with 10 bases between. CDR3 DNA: TGTGCCAGCTCACCAGCGGTGATCGCGAACACCGGGGAGCTGTTTTTT. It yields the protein CASSPAVIANTGELFF.

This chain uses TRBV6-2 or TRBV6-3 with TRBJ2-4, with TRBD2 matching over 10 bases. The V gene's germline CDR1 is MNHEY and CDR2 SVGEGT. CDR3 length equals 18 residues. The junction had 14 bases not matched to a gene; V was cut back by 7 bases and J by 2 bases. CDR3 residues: CASTPGPNSGRPKNIQYF. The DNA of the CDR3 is TGTGCCAGCACCCCTGGGCCGAATAGCGGGAGGCCCAAAAACATTCAGTACTTC.